The next 7 T cell receptor beta chains were all read from a single sample in a study of beta chain features in type 1 diabetes. Every bit of the isolated RNA underwent reverse transcription, so sequencing read expressed TCRB transcripts. Some clones are missing from TCRdb's copy, which holds only in-frame ones; the method was immunoSEQ multiplex PCR. In the table there are a few hundred thousand clones, roughly a fifth of which are singletons. Material: naive CD4+ T cells from blood. Every receptor here comes from a woman aged 18-29 years in good health.

This clone was seen a handful of times. The chain has TRBV6-1 and TRBJ2-7; maybe TRBD2 (5 bases). V was clipped by 3 bases and J by 0 bases, with 12 bases between them. Germline lookup yields CDR1 MNHNS and CDR2 SASEGT. The CDR3 consists of 15 residues. DNA of the CDR3: TGTGCCAGCAGTGAGTATCGAGGGAGCTCCTACGAGCAGTACTTC. This codes for CASSEYRGSSYEQYF.

The chain is built from TRBV20-1 and TRBJ2-5; D is perhaps TRBD1 (6 bases). Germline-derived CDR1 and CDR2 are DFQATT and SNEGSKA (reference sequence). Trimming shortened V by 3 bases and J by 9 bases, and 11 bases separated the two germline ends. The CDR3 has 11 amino acids. CDR3 DNA sequence: TGCAGTGCTAGTGATAACAGGGCCCAGTACTTC. It is translated as CSASDNRAQYF.

This clone showed up just a few times. The chain recombines TRBV7-2 with TRBJ2-5, with D unclear. V was cut by 5 bases and J by 4 bases, with 5 bases left in between. This CDR3 is built from 11 residues. Looked up from germline, CDR1 is SGHTA and CDR2 is FQGNSA. The DNA for the CDR3 is TGTGCCAGCAGCGCGGCAGAGACCCAGTACTTC. It codes for CASSAAETQYF.

CDR3 region: CASSQDGTGNYEQYF. CDR3 coding DNA: TGCGCCAGCAGCCAAGATGGAACAGGGAACTACGAGCAGTACTTC. The gene calls are TRBV4-3 and TRBJ2-7, with a tentative D call TRBD1 (6 bases). CDR3 length: 15 amino acids. Germline V gene data show CDR1 as LGHNA and CDR2 as YSLEER. The V end was cut by 0 bases, the J end by 3 bases, with 12 bases between.

This clone was counted a few times. V gene TRBV7-3 combines with J gene TRBJ2-3, with 8 bases fitting TRBD1. The CDR3 contains 14 residues. J was trimmed by 4 bases and V by 4 bases; bases with no gene match: 4. CDR1 SGHTA and CDR2 FQGTGA come from the germline V gene. The CDR3 DNA is TGTGCCAGCAGCTCAGGGGGCGGCGCAGATACGCAGTATTTT. Translation: CASSSGGGADTQYF.

The V gene is TRBV5-1, the J gene TRBJ2-5; the D gene is possibly TRBD1 (6 bases). Germline V gene data show CDR1 as SGHRS and CDR2 as YFSETQ. This CDR3 has 15 amino acids. V lost 1 base and J lost 3, with 13 bases in between. The CDR3, as DNA: TGCGCCAGCAGCTTGAGTCTCAGGGGTAAAGAGACCCAGTACTTC. Translating it yields CASSLSLRGKETQYF. The complete variable domain, with remaining parts taken from reference TRBV5-1 and TRBJ2-5, reads KAGVTQTPRYLIKTRGQQVTLSCSPISGHRSVSWYQQTPGQGLQFLFEYFSETQRNKGNFPGRFSGRQFSNSRSEMNVSTLELGDSALYLCASSLSLRGKETQYFGPGTRLLVL.

V is TRBV25-1 and J is TRBJ2-5; TRBD2 is a possible D gene (6 bases). Germline assignment: CDR1 MGHDK and CDR2 SYGVNS. This CDR3 has 16 residues. With 8 bases removed from V and 5 bases from J, the gap between germline ends came to 24 bases. Written as DNA, the CDR3 is TGTGCCAGCGGGGGGAGGAGTATCAGCTACGGGGAGACCCAGTACTTC. It translates to CASGGRSISYGETQYF.